This T cell receptor (beta chain) was captured in a study of cytomegalovirus exposure and HLA in healthy donors. Study-wide context: An earlier analysis found fewer than 140 million unique TCR beta sequences from 150 million to 200 million T cells. Notes on the study in general: Association of a missense DCLRE1C variant with TCR beta V- and J-gene trimming was reported in a later analysis. In an earlier analysis, productive rearrangement rates for most beta V segments clustered near 90% or 30%. The HLA-A and HLA-B alleles of most subjects were reportedly predicted accurately from TCR beta sequences.

The germline gives CDR1 SGHRS, CDR2 YFSETQ. The length of the CDR3 is 14 residues. Trimming removed 0 bases at V and 3 bases at J, with 10 bases between. The PCR used 60 Vbeta and 13 Jbeta primers. Sequenced by immunoSEQ multiplex PCR; TCRdb stores in-frame clones only, minus some. The data contain about 140,000 clones, 82% of them singletons. As to this clone: Its specificity is not known.

The receptor's source is a man younger than 35 in good health and CMV-seropositive. The sample was PBMCs. V usage is TRBV5-1 and J usage is TRBJ2-7; the D is unclear. The CDR3: CASSLDGANYEQYF. In nucleotides, the CDR3 is TGCGCCAGCAGCTTGGATGGAGCTAACTACGAGCAGTACTTC.